A selection of T cell receptor beta chains follows, all from one sample in a study of cytomegalovirus exposure and HLA in healthy donors. Some clones are missing from TCRdb's copy, which holds only in-frame ones; the method was immunoSEQ multiplex PCR. The listing contains some 110,000 clones. The sample taken for sequencing was PBMCs. The receptors originated from a man aged 35 to 55 in good health and CMV-seronegative. Both conserved end residues are part of each CDR3. Fields, in order: V gene, D gene, J gene, CDR3 DNA, CDR3 protein. The D gene is left open where the match is weak.

v_gene: TRBV7-7
d_gene: TRBD1
j_gene: TRBJ2-2
CDR3nt: TGTGCTAGCAGACCTGGGGGACAGGGGAGGTCCGGGGAGCTGTTTTTT
CDR3aa: CASRPGGQGRSGELFF

v_gene: TRBV9
d_gene: TRBD1
j_gene: TRBJ2-3
CDR3nt: TGTGCCAGCAGCGGGGGGACAGGGGAGACAGATACGCAGTATTTT
CDR3aa: CASSGGTGETDTQYF

v_gene: TRBV7-2
d_gene: -
j_gene: TRBJ2-5
CDR3nt: TGTGCCAGCAGCTTTAGGACAGAAGAGACCCAGTACTTC
CDR3aa: CASSFRTEETQYF

v_gene: TRBV5-6
d_gene: -
j_gene: TRBJ2-7
CDR3nt: TGTGCCAGCAGCCCTGGCCCTAGCTCCTACGAGCAGTACTTC
CDR3aa: CASSPGPSSYEQYF

v_gene: TRBV6-5
d_gene: -
j_gene: TRBJ1-2
CDR3nt: TGTGCCAGCAGGATAATGGGAGATGGCTACACCTTC
CDR3aa: CASRIMGDGYTF

v_gene: TRBV6-6
d_gene: -
j_gene: TRBJ2-2
CDR3nt: TGTGCCAGCATCGACAGGTTTGGGGCCGGGGAGCTGTTTTTT
CDR3aa: CASIDRFGAGELFF

v_gene: TRBV29-1
d_gene: -
j_gene: TRBJ1-1
CDR3nt: TGCAGCGTTGTCCCAGGGGCAATGAACACTGAAGCTTTCTTT
CDR3aa: CSVVPGAMNTEAFF

v_gene: TRBV6-5
d_gene: -
j_gene: TRBJ2-7
CDR3nt: TGTGCCAGCAGTTACTCGATCTTCAGCTACGAGCAGTACTTC
CDR3aa: CASSYSIFSYEQYF

v_gene: TRBV18
d_gene: TRBD2
j_gene: TRBJ2-2
CDR3nt: TGTGCCAGCTCACCTGGGCTAGCGGGAGTCCCCAACACCGGGGAGCTGTTTTTT
CDR3aa: CASSPGLAGVPNTGELFF

v_gene: TRBV13
d_gene: TRBD2
j_gene: TRBJ2-5
CDR3nt: TGTGCCAGCAGCTTAGAGGGACAGGGCCGGACTAGCGGGAGAGGGGAGACCCAGTACTTC
CDR3aa: CASSLEGQGRTSGRGETQYF

v_gene: TRBV5-4
d_gene: TRBD2
j_gene: TRBJ2-5
CDR3nt: TGTGCCAGCAGCTTGGGCGGGAGGGCCTTTCAGACCCAGTACTTC
CDR3aa: CASSLGGRAFQTQYF

v_gene: TRBV6-5
d_gene: TRBD2
j_gene: TRBJ2-7
CDR3nt: TGTGCCAGCAGACCCGGACTAGCGGGATCCTACGAGCAGTACTTC
CDR3aa: CASRPGLAGSYEQYF

v_gene: TRBV6-5
d_gene: TRBD1
j_gene: TRBJ1-4
CDR3nt: TGTGCCAGCAGTTACGACAGGGGTGGAGATGAAAAACTGTTTTTT
CDR3aa: CASSYDRGGDEKLFF

v_gene: TRBV28
d_gene: TRBD2
j_gene: TRBJ2-3
CDR3nt: TGTGCCAGCGGGAGCGGGAGTACAGATACGCAGTATTTT
CDR3aa: CASGSGSTDTQYF

v_gene: TRBV10-2
d_gene: -
j_gene: TRBJ1-1
CDR3nt: TGCGCCAGCAATACCGGGACTCAAGTAAAAGCTTTCTTT
CDR3aa: CASNTGTQVKAFF

v_gene: TRBV30
d_gene: -
j_gene: TRBJ1-4
CDR3nt: TGTGCCTGGAGTGGGGGGCGAAATGAAAAACTGTTTTTT
CDR3aa: CAWSGGRNEKLFF

v_gene: TRBV4-1
d_gene: TRBD2
j_gene: TRBJ2-2
CDR3nt: TGCGCCAGCAGCCAAGGCCTAGCGGGTTTACTTGCCGGGGAGCTGTTTTTT
CDR3aa: CASSQGLAGLLAGELFF

v_gene: TRBV10-3
d_gene: TRBD2
j_gene: TRBJ2-3
CDR3nt: TGTGCCATCAGCCTTAAGGGAGTAGCGGGAAGTAGGACAGATACGCAGTATTTT
CDR3aa: CAISLKGVAGSRTDTQYF

v_gene: TRBV6-7
d_gene: TRBD2
j_gene: TRBJ2-7
CDR3nt: TGTGCCAGTCGACTAGCGGGGGGATACGAGCAGTACTTC
CDR3aa: CASRLAGGYEQYF

v_gene: TRBV11-3
d_gene: TRBD1
j_gene: TRBJ1-1
CDR3nt: TGTGCCAGCAGCGATGGACAGGGTTCTGAAGCTTTCTTT
CDR3aa: CASSDGQGSEAFF

v_gene: TRBV6-1
d_gene: -
j_gene: TRBJ2-3
CDR3nt: TGTGCCAGCAGTGTCGCAGATACGCAGTATTTT
CDR3aa: CASSVADTQYF

v_gene: TRBV9
d_gene: TRBD1
j_gene: TRBJ2-1
CDR3nt: TGTGCCAGCAGCGAATGGACAGGGTACAATGAGCAGTTCTTC
CDR3aa: CASSEWTGYNEQFF

v_gene: TRBV11-2
d_gene: -
j_gene: TRBJ1-2
CDR3nt: TGTGCCAGCAGCCCTCCAGAGAGGTGGATTATAAAAGGAGACTATGGCTACACCTTC
CDR3aa: CASSPPERWIIKGDYGYTF

v_gene: TRBV28
d_gene: TRBD1
j_gene: TRBJ1-2
CDR3nt: TGTGCCAGCAGTTCAGGGGGCGCGCGGTCCGGCTACACCTTC
CDR3aa: CASSSGGARSGYTF

v_gene: TRBV29-1
d_gene: -
j_gene: TRBJ1-1
CDR3nt: TGCAGCGTCGCCATTGGGGTCGGGGGCACTGAAGCTTTCTTT
CDR3aa: CSVAIGVGGTEAFF

v_gene: TRBV4-3
d_gene: TRBD2
j_gene: TRBJ2-7
CDR3nt: TGCGCCAGCAGCCAAGACCTCTCGTCTAGCGGCTACGAGCAGTACTTC
CDR3aa: CASSQDLSSSGYEQYF

v_gene: TRBV7-2
d_gene: -
j_gene: TRBJ2-1
CDR3nt: TGTGCCAGCAGCTTAAGGACTTCTTACAATGAGCAGTTCTTC
CDR3aa: CASSLRTSYNEQFF

v_gene: TRBV18
d_gene: TRBD2
j_gene: TRBJ2-7
CDR3nt: TGTGCCAGCTCACCGGGACTAGCGGGGGAGCAGTACTTC
CDR3aa: CASSPGLAGEQYF

v_gene: TRBV7-9
d_gene: TRBD2
j_gene: TRBJ2-1
CDR3nt: TGTGCCAGCAGCCAGCGGGAAACTATCTATGAGCAGTTCTTC
CDR3aa: CASSQRETIYEQFF

v_gene: TRBV11-1
d_gene: TRBD1
j_gene: TRBJ2-7
CDR3nt: TGTGCCAGCAGCTTATTACAGGGGGCCAACGAGCAGTACTTC
CDR3aa: CASSLLQGANEQYF

v_gene: TRBV15
d_gene: -
j_gene: TRBJ2-1
CDR3nt: TGTGCCACCAGCAGAGATCTTCGAGGGAGTACTGAGCAGTTCTTC
CDR3aa: CATSRDLRGSTEQFF

v_gene: TRBV6-4
d_gene: TRBD2
j_gene: TRBJ2-1
CDR3nt: TGTGCCAGCAGTGGGTCACTAGCGGGATACAATGAGCAGTTCTTC
CDR3aa: CASSGSLAGYNEQFF

v_gene: TRBV4-1
d_gene: -
j_gene: TRBJ2-1
CDR3nt: TGCGCCAGCAGCCAAGATAGCAATATAGGCCTCTACTACAATGAGCAGTTCTTC
CDR3aa: CASSQDSNIGLYYNEQFF

v_gene: TRBV28
d_gene: -
j_gene: TRBJ1-2
CDR3nt: TGTGCCAGCAGTTTGGAGGGTTTCTTTGGCTACACCTTC
CDR3aa: CASSLEGFFGYTF

v_gene: TRBV5-6
d_gene: -
j_gene: TRBJ1-1
CDR3nt: TGTGCCAGCAGCTTCGGGGGGAACACTGAAGCTTTCTTT
CDR3aa: CASSFGGNTEAFF

v_gene: TRBV11-2
d_gene: -
j_gene: TRBJ2-7
CDR3nt: TGTGCCAGCAGCTCGCCGAGGGTAGGGAACGAGCAGTACTTC
CDR3aa: CASSSPRVGNEQYF

v_gene: TRBV10-3
d_gene: -
j_gene: TRBJ1-4
CDR3nt: TGTGCCATCAGCTTAGCAACTAATGAAAAACTGTTTTTT
CDR3aa: CAISLATNEKLFF

v_gene: TRBV5-1
d_gene: TRBD2
j_gene: TRBJ2-6
CDR3nt: TGCGCCAGCAGCTTGGTCCTTGTAGCGGGCGGGATCTCTGGGGCCAACGTCCTGACTTTC
CDR3aa: CASSLVLVAGGISGANVLTF

v_gene: TRBV10-1
d_gene: -
j_gene: TRBJ2-1
CDR3nt: TGCGCCAGCAGTGAGTCCGGGAGTCGCGTCAATGAGCAGTTCTTC
CDR3aa: CASSESGSRVNEQFF

v_gene: TRBV5-4
d_gene: TRBD2
j_gene: TRBJ2-1
CDR3nt: TGTGCCAGCAGCTCCATATCCGGGACTAGGGGGAATGAGCAGTTCTTC
CDR3aa: CASSSISGTRGNEQFF

v_gene: TRBV6-6
d_gene: -
j_gene: TRBJ1-1
CDR3nt: TGTGCCAGCAGTTACTCCAGGGTTCAAACTGAAGCTTTCTTT
CDR3aa: CASSYSRVQTEAFF

v_gene: TRBV5-5
d_gene: -
j_gene: TRBJ1-2
CDR3nt: TGTGCCAGCAGCCCCGGGTCCACGCAGGGCTACTATGGCTACACCTTC
CDR3aa: CASSPGSTQGYYGYTF

v_gene: TRBV7-9
d_gene: TRBD2
j_gene: TRBJ2-2
CDR3nt: TGTGCCAGCAGCCAATCGACTAGCGGGAACACCGGGGAGCTGTTTTTT
CDR3aa: CASSQSTSGNTGELFF